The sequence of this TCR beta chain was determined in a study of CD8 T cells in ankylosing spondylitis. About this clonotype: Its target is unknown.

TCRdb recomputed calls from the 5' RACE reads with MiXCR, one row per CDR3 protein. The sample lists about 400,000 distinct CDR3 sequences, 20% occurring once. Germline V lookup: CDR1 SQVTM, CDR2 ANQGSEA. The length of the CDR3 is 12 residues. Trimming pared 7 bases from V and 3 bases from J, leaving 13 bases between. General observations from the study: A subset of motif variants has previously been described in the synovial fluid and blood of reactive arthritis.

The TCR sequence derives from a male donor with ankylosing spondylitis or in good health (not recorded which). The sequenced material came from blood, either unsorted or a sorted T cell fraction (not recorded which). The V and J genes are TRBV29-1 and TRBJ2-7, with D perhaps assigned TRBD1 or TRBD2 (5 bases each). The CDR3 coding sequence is TGCAGCGCGACAGTGGAGGTCTACGAGCAGTACTTC. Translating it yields CSATVEVYEQYF.